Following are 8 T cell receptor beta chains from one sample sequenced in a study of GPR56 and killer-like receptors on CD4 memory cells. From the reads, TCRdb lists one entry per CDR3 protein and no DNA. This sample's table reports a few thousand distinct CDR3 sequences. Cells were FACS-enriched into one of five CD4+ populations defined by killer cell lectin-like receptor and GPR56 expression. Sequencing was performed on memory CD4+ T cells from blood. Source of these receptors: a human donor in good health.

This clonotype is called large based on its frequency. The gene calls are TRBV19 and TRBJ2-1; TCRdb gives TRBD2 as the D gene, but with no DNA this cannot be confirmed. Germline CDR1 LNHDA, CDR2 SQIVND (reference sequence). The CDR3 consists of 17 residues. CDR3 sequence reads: CASSIWRGAALYNEQFF.

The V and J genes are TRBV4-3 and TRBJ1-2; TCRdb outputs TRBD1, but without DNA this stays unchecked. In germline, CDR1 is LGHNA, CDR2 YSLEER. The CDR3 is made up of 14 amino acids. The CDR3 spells CASSQDGTDYGYTF.

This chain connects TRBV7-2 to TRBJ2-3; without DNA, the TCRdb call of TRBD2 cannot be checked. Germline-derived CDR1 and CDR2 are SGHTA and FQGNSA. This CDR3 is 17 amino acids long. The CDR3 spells CASSSNSGGAWTDTQYF.

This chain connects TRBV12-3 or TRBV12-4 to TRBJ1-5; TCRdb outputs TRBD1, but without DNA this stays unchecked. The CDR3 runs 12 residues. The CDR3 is CASSSGQGSQHF.

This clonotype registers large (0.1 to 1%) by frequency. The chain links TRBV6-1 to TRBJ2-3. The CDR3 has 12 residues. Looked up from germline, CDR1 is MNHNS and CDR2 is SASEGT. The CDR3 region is CASSGSPDTQYF.

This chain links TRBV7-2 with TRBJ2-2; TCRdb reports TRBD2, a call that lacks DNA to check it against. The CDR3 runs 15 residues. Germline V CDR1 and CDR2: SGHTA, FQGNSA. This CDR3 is CASSRTLMNTGDLFF.

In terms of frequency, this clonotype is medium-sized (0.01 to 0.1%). CDR3 sequence: CASSSNNYGYTF. The chain is built from TRBV12-3 or TRBV12-4 and TRBJ1-2. This CDR3 spans 12 amino acids.

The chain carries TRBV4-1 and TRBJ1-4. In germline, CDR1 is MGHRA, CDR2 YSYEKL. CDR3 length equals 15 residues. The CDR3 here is CASSQEASTNEKLFF.